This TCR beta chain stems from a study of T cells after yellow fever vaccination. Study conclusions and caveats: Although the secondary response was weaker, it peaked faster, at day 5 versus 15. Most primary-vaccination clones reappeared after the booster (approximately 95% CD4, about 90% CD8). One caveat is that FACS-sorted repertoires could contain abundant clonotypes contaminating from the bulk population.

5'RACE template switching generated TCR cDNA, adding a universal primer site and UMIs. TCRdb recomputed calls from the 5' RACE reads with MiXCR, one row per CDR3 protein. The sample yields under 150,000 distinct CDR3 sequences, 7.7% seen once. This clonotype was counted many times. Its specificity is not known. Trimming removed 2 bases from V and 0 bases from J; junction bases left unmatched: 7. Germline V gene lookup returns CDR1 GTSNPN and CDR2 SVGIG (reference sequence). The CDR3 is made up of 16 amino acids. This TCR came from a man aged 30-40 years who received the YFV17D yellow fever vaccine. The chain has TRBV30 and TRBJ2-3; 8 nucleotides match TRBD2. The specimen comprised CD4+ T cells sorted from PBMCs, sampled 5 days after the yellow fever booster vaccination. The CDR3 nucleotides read TGTGCCTGGAGTAAGGGCGGGAGGAAGAGCACAGATACGCAGTATTTT. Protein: CAWSKGGRKSTDTQYF. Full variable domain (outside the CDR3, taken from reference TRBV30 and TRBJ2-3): SQTIHQWPATLVQPVGSPLSLECTVEGTSNPNLYWYRQAAGRGLQLLFYSVGIGQISSEVPQNLSASRPQDRQFILSSKKLLLSDSGFYLCAWSKGGRKSTDTQYFGPGTRLTVL.